At least ten counts were recorded for the clone carrying this T cell receptor beta chain. Its antigen remains unidentified. The CDR3 is 12 amino acids. Germline CDR1 SGHDT, CDR2 YYEEEE. The V end was cut by 0 bases, the J end by 2 bases, with 3 bases between. This sample was included in a study of neurological immune-mediated disorders. At the level of the study: Of the approximately 35 patients who had multiple sclerosis, some 30 had the relapsing-remitting form and 3 had the secondary progressive form.

The making of cDNA relied on 5'RACE with 10-nucleotide random UMIs. From the 5' RACE reads, TCRdb called clonotypes with MiXCR, one entry per CDR3 protein. The sample contains 66,000 or so distinct CDR3 sequences, less than 5.5% of which appear only once. The study's findings and limits: Phylogenetic grouping put 18 of 34 multiple sclerosis patients' repertoires into one related-CDR3 cluster, a possible signature. Whereas HTLV-1-associated myelopathy showed the most TCR clonal expansion, multiple sclerosis showed the least, with levels below those of healthy controls.

The sample comprised PBMCs. This receptor was obtained from a man aged 30 to 39 with multiple sclerosis. V gene TRBV5-6 combines with J gene TRBJ2-7; no definite D call. The DNA of the CDR3 is TGTGCCAGCAGCTTGGGGGCCTACGAGCAGTACGTC. It codes for CASSLGAYEQYV.